This T cell receptor (beta chain) was retrieved from a study of blood T cell repertoires in COVID-19. How the authors handled the data: Nucleated cell number was recorded as an estimate derived from reference gene primer amplification. The data were produced by immunoSEQ multiplex PCR, yet TCRdb's version contains in-frame clones alone and is incomplete. That table supplies the V and J calls and clone size; D and trimming were determined from the DNA. This table has about 250,000 clones, more than 75% appearing once. J lost 5 bases, V lost 6 bases, and 2 bases had no gene match. This CDR3 contains 12 residues. CDR1 MNHEY and CDR2 SMNVEV come from the germline V gene (reference sequence).

The origin of this receptor is a woman in her fifties or sixties who had recovered from COVID-19. The V gene is TRBV27, the J gene TRBJ1-1, with 8 bases fitting TRBD1. The sequencing input was peripheral blood. The CDR3 reads CASSTGGTEAFF. CDR3 coding DNA: TGTGCCAGCAGCACAGGGGGTACTGAAGCTTTCTTT.